A single sample is the source of the 28 T cell receptor beta chains below, sequenced in a study of T cells in Graves' hyperthyroidism and ophthalmopathy. RNA transcripts yielded amplified TCR beta CDR3 regions. During a first-round RT-PCR of the TCR CDR3, the HTBI primer set was used. Each CDR3 protein is one row after TCRdb ran MiXCR on the multiplex PCR reads. The sample carries fewer than 750,000 distinct CDR3 sequences, roughly 15% recorded once. The sequencing input was blood. Every receptor here comes from a woman between 50 and 59 years old with Graves' ophthalmopathy.

The genes are TRBV12-3 or TRBV12-4 and TRBJ2-7, with D tentatively TRBD1 (5 bases). The CDR3 has 14 residues. V gave up 2 bases and J gave up 4 bases, with 12 bases separating them. The CDR3 protein is CASSLRGANYEQYF. DNA of the CDR3: TGTGCCAGCAGTTTACGTGGGGCGAATTACGAGCAGTACTTC.

At least ten counts were recorded for this clonotype. This chain joins TRBV12-3 or TRBV12-4 and TRBJ1-3; TRBD1 matches at 7 bases. The V and J ends lost 4 bases and 0 bases, in that order; junction bases with no gene match: 9. The CDR3 is 17 residues long. The CDR3 DNA reads as TGTGCCAGCAGTTCGAGACGCCACAGGGGCTCTGGAAACACCATATATTTT. It is translated as CASSSRRHRGSGNTIYF.

This clonotype was seen many times. This rearrangement joins TRBV5-1 to TRBJ2-7; weak D call: TRBD1 (6 bases). V was trimmed by 0 bases and J by 7 bases, leaving 23 bases between them. Germline V gene lookup returns CDR1 SGHRS and CDR2 YFSETQ. CDR3 size: 17 residues. CDR3 in amino acids: CASSLDVGALSPTEQYF. The DNA for the CDR3 is TGCGCCAGCAGCTTGGATGTGGGGGCCCTCTCCCCTACTGAGCAGTACTTC.

This clonotype was seen more than once but under ten times. The chain employs TRBV20-1 and TRBJ1-2; 11 bases map to TRBD1. J lost 8 bases, V lost 0 bases, and 8 bases had no gene match. Germline V gene sequence: CDR1 DFQATT, CDR2 SNEGSKA (reference sequence). The CDR3 spans 15 residues. CDR3 region: CSARDPGQGGWGYTF. The CDR3, as DNA: TGCAGTGCTAGAGATCCGGGACAGGGGGGGTGGGGCTACACCTTC.

This clonotype appeared many times. The chain links TRBV18 to TRBJ2-1, with TRBD1 as a possible D gene (6 bases). Per the germline V gene, CDR1 is KGHSH and CDR2 is LQKENI. V was cut by 3 bases and J by 7 bases, with 16 bases left in between. The CDR3 extends over 15 amino acids. The CDR3 here is CASSPFPGHRNEQFF. The CDR3 coding sequence is TGTGCCAGCTCACCTTTTCCGGGACATCGTAATGAGCAGTTCTTC.

The chain couples TRBV20-1 to TRBJ2-1; 8 bases align to TRBD2. The length of the CDR3 is 17 residues. Trimming cost V 3 bases and J 7 bases; bases outside gene matches: 17. Per germline, CDR1 DFQATT and CDR2 SNEGSKA (reference sequence). The CDR3 sequence is CSAREGRAGGARNEQFF. The CDR3 DNA follows: TGCAGTGCTAGGGAGGGGAGGGCCGGGGGGGCAAGGAATGAGCAGTTCTTC.

The chain links TRBV19 to TRBJ2-1; the match to TRBD1 covers 7 bases. Germline V gene sequence: CDR1 LNHDA, CDR2 SQIVND (reference sequence). V trimming: 3 bases; J trimming: 9 bases; junction bases outside the gene matches: 14. This CDR3 comprises 16 residues. The DNA for the CDR3 is TGTGCCAGTAGTATTAACGGGATAAAGGGGGCGGTTGAGCAGTTCTTC. Protein sequence: CASSINGIKGAVEQFF.

Notes on this clonotype: Germline is not matched at one junction end, which may reflect a read error. This sequence joins TRBV20-1 and TRBJ1-5, with D perhaps matching TRBD1 (6 bases). This CDR3 comprises 14 residues. Germline V CDR1 and CDR2: DFQATT, SNEGSKA (reference sequence). The CDR3 loop reads CSASIGGGNQPQRF. For the CDR3, the DNA is TGCAGTGCTAGTATTGGAGGGGGGAATCAGCCCCAGCGTTTT.

This clonotype occurred many times. This chain links TRBV28 with TRBJ2-5, with no clear D. This CDR3 has 10 residues. Germline-derived CDR1 and CDR2 are MDHEN and SYDVKM. Deletions cut 4 bases from V and 7 bases from J, with 4 bases between. The CDR3 loop reads CASSSGTQYF. CDR3 bases: TGTGCCAGCAGTTCCGGGACCCAGTACTTC.

This clonotype showed up many times. The V and J genes are TRBV2 and TRBJ1-2; no clear D gene. Germline-derived CDR1 and CDR2 are SNHLY and FYNNEI. V gave up 1 base and J gave up 4 bases, with 7 bases separating them. The CDR3 is 13 residues long. The CDR3 is CASSEGWGYGYTF. The CDR3 DNA follows: TGTGCCAGCAGTGAAGGTTGGGGCTATGGCTACACCTTC.

Note on this clonotype: A much larger clone differs from this one at a single base, so this may be a read error. The CDR3, as DNA: TGCAGCGTTGAAGAGTTGGGACAGGTCCACAATGAGCAGTTCTTC. This gives the protein CSVEELGQVHNEQFF. The rearrangement uses TRBV29-1 and TRBJ2-1; 8 bases agree with TRBD1. With 0 bases clipped from V and 5 bases from J, the junction kept 6 bases outside the gene matches. CDR3 size: 15 residues. Germline values: CDR1 SQVTM, CDR2 ANQGSEA.

This clonotype was observed many times. One end of the junction is discordant with germline, which a read error may explain. The V gene is TRBV5-1, the J gene TRBJ2-2, with D hard to call. Germline CDR1 and CDR2: SGHRS and YFSETQ. CDR3 length equals 12 residues. This CDR3 reads CASSLDTGELFF. CDR3 nucleotide sequence: TGTGCCAGCAGCTTAGACACCGGGGAGCTGTTTTTT.

Remarks on this clonotype: Being one base from a much bigger clone, this may be a read error. V is TRBV9 and J is TRBJ1-3; D is undetermined. The CDR3 runs to 13 residues. Trimming shortened V by 3 bases and J by 0 bases, and 4 bases separated the two germline ends. Germline V CDR1 and CDR2: SGDLS, YYNGEE. The CDR3, as DNA: TGTGCCAGCAGCGGGGACTCTGGAAACACCATATATTTT. This translates into CASSGDSGNTIYF.

The table lists this clonotype with a few counts. The chain uses TRBV7-2 and TRBJ2-6; the D gene could be TRBD1 or TRBD2 (5 bases each). The length of the CDR3 is 23 residues. The V gene's germline CDR1 is SGHTA and CDR2 FQGNSA. Deletions cut 0 bases from V and 4 bases from J, with 31 bases between. CDR3 bases: TGTGCCAGCAGCTTAGCCAAAGGGACGGACCAAGATCTCTTGCTTTTGGGGGCCAACGTCCTGACTTTC. It translates to CASSLAKGTDQDLLLLGANVLTF.

In its sample, this clonotype was seen many times. The chain has TRBV10-3 and TRBJ2-1, with D hard to call. Per the germline V gene, CDR1 is ENHRY and CDR2 is SYGVKD. The V gene lost 0 bases and the J gene lost 0 bases, with 3 bases spanning the gap. The length of the CDR3 is 14 residues. The CDR3 DNA reads as TGTGCCATCAGTGAGTCGGGCTCCTACAATGAGCAGTTCTTC. It specifies CAISESGSYNEQFF.

The CDR3, as DNA: TGTGCCAGCAGTTACTCGAGTATGGCGGGCGGGGGGAAGAATGAGCAGTTCTTC. Translation gives CASSYSSMAGGGKNEQFF. This chain links TRBV6-2 or TRBV6-3 with TRBJ2-1; 8 bases align to TRBD2. Germline assignment: CDR1 MNHEY and CDR2 SVGEGT. The CDR3 is made up of 18 amino acids. The junction had 14 bases not matched to a gene; V was cut back by 0 bases and J by 7 bases.

This clonotype was picked up many times. The chain carries TRBV7-2 and TRBJ2-2; TRBD1 might be the D (6 bases). The germline gives CDR1 SGHTA, CDR2 FQGNSA. Trimming took off 2 bases at V and 6 bases at J, with 13 bases between the two ends. CDR3 size: 15 residues. CDR3 nucleotide sequence: TGTGCCAGCAGCTTATCCACAGGGTGGGCCGGGGAGCTGTTTTTT. Its translation is CASSLSTGWAGELFF.

This clonotype was seen at least ten times. The chain has TRBV20-1 and TRBJ2-7; TRBD2 aligns across 7 bases. Germline V gene lookup returns CDR1 DFQATT and CDR2 SNEGSKA (reference sequence). The CDR3 is 15 residues long. V was pared by 0 bases and J by 0 bases, with 5 bases of the junction left unmatched. The DNA for the CDR3 is TGCAGTGCTAGAGATCCAGCGGGGAGCTCCTACGAGCAGTACTTC. Its translation is CSARDPAGSSYEQYF.

This clonotype occurred many times. The V gene is TRBV2, the J gene TRBJ2-2; no reliable D call. V was shortened by 2 bases and J by 1 base, with 2 bases between the two germline ends. Germline CDR1 reads SNHLY; CDR2 reads FYNNEI. The CDR3 length is 13 residues. The CDR3 loop is CASSEQNTGELFF. In DNA form, the CDR3 reads TGTGCCAGCAGTGAACAGAACACCGGGGAGCTGTTTTTT. Based on the CDR3 plus reference TRBV2 and TRBJ2-2, the full variable domain is EPEVTQTPSHQVTQMGQEVILRCVPISNHLYFYWYRQILGQKVEFLVSFYNNEISEKSEIFDDQFSVERPDGSNFTLKIRSTKLEDSAMYFCASSEQNTGELFFGEGSRLTVL.

This clonotype was detected ten times or more. The gene calls are TRBV7-8 and TRBJ2-5; D not resolved. This CDR3 has 14 amino acids. Trimming cost V 5 bases and J 5 bases, with 15 bases left between them. Germline CDR1 is SGHVS and CDR2 is FQNEAQ. The CDR3 sequence: CASSVRRRLETQYF. Written as DNA, the CDR3 is TGTGCCAGCAGCGTACGGCGGCGGCTGGAGACCCAGTACTTC.

This clonotype was observed at least ten times. The junction departs from the called germline gene at one end, perhaps through a read error. The chain is built from TRBV20-1 and TRBJ2-1; 9 bases are shared with TRBD2. This CDR3 spans 15 amino acids. Germline CDR1 and CDR2: DFQATT and SNEGSKA (reference sequence). The CDR3 coding sequence is TGCAGTGCTAGTAGAGCGGGAGGCCTCTACGATGAGCAGTTCTTC. It is translated as CSASRAGGLYDEQFF.

At least ten counts were recorded for this clonotype. The rearrangement joins TRBV20-1 to TRBJ2-7, with 7 bases fitting TRBD1. Germline V gene sequence: CDR1 DFQATT, CDR2 SNEGSKA (reference sequence). This CDR3 is 11 amino acids long. The CDR3: CRTGLKDEQYF. The CDR3 DNA reads as TGCAGGACAGGGTTAAAGGACGAGCAGTACTTC.

This clonotype was picked up a small number of times. V gene TRBV5-6 combines with J gene TRBJ1-1; TRBD1 aligns across 8 bases. Trimming took 2 bases from V and 6 from J; bases not matched to a gene: 3. In germline, CDR1 is SGHDT, CDR2 YYEEEE. CDR3 length: 13 amino acids. The CDR3 DNA follows: TGTGCCAGCAGCTTTGGACAGGGACCTGAAGCTTTCTTT. Translation: CASSFGQGPEAFF.

This clonotype was found many times. The V gene is TRBV27, the J gene TRBJ2-5; possible D gene TRBD1, 5 bases. Trimming cost V 4 bases and J 5 bases, with 14 bases left between them. The CDR3 totals 14 residues. From germline, CDR1 is MNHEY and CDR2 SMNVEV (reference sequence). The CDR3 spells CASSSSGFRETQYF. The CDR3 nucleotides are TGTGCCAGCAGTTCCTCAGGGTTTAGGGAGACCCAGTACTTC.

This clonotype was found a few times. The V gene is TRBV19, the J gene TRBJ2-7; D is possibly TRBD1 or TRBD2 (5 bases each). V lost 7 bases and J lost 3, with 10 bases in between. The CDR3 length is 12 residues. CDR1 is LNHDA and CDR2 is SQIVND in the germline V gene (reference sequence). CDR3 in amino acids: CASMGESYEQYF. For the CDR3, the DNA is TGTGCCAGTATGGGGGAGAGCTACGAGCAGTACTTC.

CDR3 DNA sequence: TGTGCCAGCAGCTTAGGGACAGGGAATGGCAAGCAGTACTTC. As protein: CASSLGTGNGKQYF. V is TRBV7-2 and J is TRBJ2-7; 8 bases match TRBD1. The CDR3 has 14 amino acids. V was pared by 1 base and J by 8 bases, with 7 bases of the junction left unmatched. The V gene's germline CDR1 is SGHTA and CDR2 FQGNSA.

This clonotype was counted a single time. A much bigger clone sits one base away, suggesting this may be a read error. The rearrangement links TRBV5-1 to TRBJ2-1, with 8 bases lining up with TRBD1. In germline, CDR1 is SGHRS, CDR2 YFSETQ. Unmatched junction bases numbered 7, after V lost 0 bases and J lost 5 bases. CDR3 length: 16 amino acids. The CDR3 nucleotides read TGCGCCAGCAGCTTGGTGGCGGGACAGGTCCACAATGAGCAGTTCTTC. Protein product: CASSLVAGQVHNEQFF.

This clonotype was picked up many times. The V call is TRBV27, the J call TRBJ2-7; D not resolved. CDR1 and CDR2 from the germline V gene are MNHEY and SMNVEV (reference sequence). Trimming took off 2 bases at V and 3 bases at J, with 11 bases between the two ends. The CDR3 is made up of 14 amino acids. CDR3 nucleotides: TGTGCCAGCAGTTTAGCGCGGCACGTCTACGAGCAGTACTTC. This sequence encodes CASSLARHVYEQYF.